This T cell receptor beta chain appears in the sequencing data of a study of control samples from healthy donors and cancer patients. TCRdb keeps only in-frame clones here, not all; method: immunoSEQ multiplex PCR. The table lists 75,000 to 90,000 clones, 89% of them singletons. The CDR3 spans 12 residues. CDR1 MNHEY and CDR2 SVGEGT come from the germline V gene. With 5 bases removed from V and 10 bases from J, the gap between germline ends came to 12 bases. The sample was blood. The rearrangement links TRBV6-2 or TRBV6-3 to TRBJ2-1; D is uncertain. This sequence was found in a man aged 45-65 years in good health. This chain's CDR3 is CASSDNPGEQFF. The CDR3 DNA reads TGTGCCAGCAGTGACAATCCCGGCGAGCAGTTCTTC.